Listed below are T cell receptor beta chains from one sample, sequenced in a study of cytomegalovirus exposure and HLA in healthy donors. TCRdb's copy holds only in-frame clones and misses some; the assay was immunoSEQ multiplex PCR. Here the sample spans 100,000 to 120,000 clones, approximately 12% being singletons. The source material was PBMCs. Receptors originate from a man aged 40-50 years in good health and CMV-seropositive. Both conserved end residues are part of each CDR3. D genes are given only for firm matches. Expanded clones are given a class, and other clones once, few, many or no size at all.

.	.	TRBJ2-6	TRBV7-2	CASSLRGIVWANVLTF	TGTGCCAGCAGCTTACGGGGGATCGTCTGGGCCAACGTCCTGACTTTC
TRBD2	.	TRBJ2-5	TRBV27	CASKLFGSSGRAQETQYF	TGTGCCAGCAAACTTTTCGGATCGAGCGGGAGGGCCCAAGAGACCCAGTACTTC
.	few	TRBJ2-7	TRBV2	CASGGTGTARTEQYF	TGTGCCAGCGGAGGGACCGGGACAGCACGAACGGAGCAGTACTTC
.	.	TRBJ1-1	TRBV29-1	CSALTVNTEAFF	TGCAGCGCCCTGACAGTGAACACTGAAGCTTTCTTT
TRBD1	few	TRBJ1-5	TRBV2	CASSQTGGSQPQHF	TGTGCCAGCAGCCAGACAGGGGGCAGTCAGCCCCAGCATTTT
TRBD1	few	TRBJ2-7	TRBV6-1	CASRGRDRAYEQYF	TGTGCCAGCAGGGGCAGGGACAGGGCCTACGAGCAGTACTTC
TRBD2	few	TRBJ2-2	TRBV5-1	CASMGRTSGRRSNTGELFF	TGCGCCAGCATGGGAAGGACTAGCGGGAGGAGATCGAACACCGGGGAGCTGTTTTTT
.	.	TRBJ2-2	TRBV7-8	CASSHDQPRGTPLFTGELFF	TGTGCCAGCAGCCACGACCAACCACGGGGGACGCCCCTCTTCACCGGGGAGCTGTTTTTT
TRBD1	.	TRBJ1-1	TRBV29-1	CSVETGGTEAFF	TGCAGCGTTGAGACAGGGGGGACTGAAGCTTTCTTT
TRBD1	.	TRBJ2-5	TRBV4-1	CASSQDPDRGLEETQYF	TGCGCCAGCAGCCAAGATCCAGACAGGGGGCTCGAGGAGACCCAGTACTTC
.	few	TRBJ2-5	TRBV19	CASSSRGGETQYF	TGTGCCAGTAGTTCCCGGGGTGGGGAGACCCAGTACTTC
.	.	TRBJ2-5	TRBV9	CASSVGGAGGTQETQYF	TGTGCCAGCAGCGTAGGGGGGGCAGGGGGGACCCAAGAGACCCAGTACTTC
.	few	TRBJ1-2	TRBV2	CASSGGWYGSTF	TGTGCCAGCAGTGGAGGGTGGTATGGCTCCACCTTC
TRBD2	few	TRBJ2-3	TRBV10-3	CAIKSGRGTDTQYF	TGTGCCATCAAGAGCGGGAGAGGGACAGATACGCAGTATTTT
.	.	TRBJ1-5	TRBV6-6	CASSYSTGPQHF	TGTGCCAGCAGTTACTCGACTGGGCCCCAGCATTTT
TRBD1	.	TRBJ2-2	TRBV7-3	CASSPSGQGELFF	TGTGCCAGCAGCCCATCGGGACAGGGAGAGCTGTTTTTT
.	.	TRBJ1-2	TRBV29-1	CSVTGNYGYTF	TGCAGCGTTACAGGGAACTATGGCTACACCTTC
TRBD1	few	TRBJ1-5	TRBV14	CASSQEPGGSQPQHF	TGTGCCAGCAGCCAAGAGCCAGGGGGCTCTCAGCCCCAGCATTTT
.	.	TRBJ1-4	TRBV5-1	CASSSFSGSSPEKLFF	TGCGCCAGCAGCTCTTTTTCAGGGTCCTCTCCTGAAAAACTGTTTTTT
.	.	TRBJ2-5	TRBV5-4	CASSLRSGQETQYF	TGTGCCAGCAGCTTGCGAAGCGGCCAAGAGACCCAGTACTTC
.	.	TRBJ2-2	TRBV15	CATSRPTTNPNTGELFF	TGTGCCACCAGCAGACCCACAACAAATCCGAACACCGGGGAGCTGTTTTTT
.	.	TRBJ1-2	TRBV7-3	CASSLSPPGSYGYTF	TGTGCCAGCAGCTTATCCCCCCCAGGATCCTATGGCTACACCTTC
TRBD1	.	TRBJ1-1	TRBV28	CASSSIGQGFTEAFF	TGTGCCAGCAGTTCCATAGGACAGGGATTCACTGAAGCTTTCTTT
.	few	TRBJ1-1	TRBV29-1	CSVDRELDTEAFF	TGCAGCGTTGATAGGGAGTTGGACACTGAAGCTTTCTTT
TRBD2	few	TRBJ2-7	TRBV6-5	CASSYFGTSLYEQYF	TGTGCCAGCAGTTACTTCGGGACTAGTCTATACGAGCAGTACTTC
.	few	TRBJ1-3	TRBV5-1	CASSQEGTPGSGNTIYF	TGCGCCAGCAGCCAAGAGGGGACTCCGGGCTCTGGAAACACCATATATTTT
TRBD1	few	TRBJ2-1	TRBV29-1	CSVTNRDRGNEQFF	TGCAGCGTGACTAACCGGGACAGGGGAAATGAGCAGTTCTTC
.	few	TRBJ2-7	TRBV5-1	CASSLGQVSYEQYF	TGCGCCAGCAGCTTGGGACAGGTCTCCTACGAGCAGTACTTC
.	few	TRBJ1-1	TRBV2	CASSEDRHTEAFF	TGTGCCAGCAGTGAGGACAGACACACTGAAGCTTTCTTT
.	few	TRBJ1-2	TRBV4-3	CASSQGGRGQGHGYTF	TGCGCCAGCAGCCAAGGGGGGAGGGGCCAGGGCCATGGCTACACCTTC
TRBD2	.	TRBJ2-2	TRBV19	CASSMQTSGSSGELFF	TGTGCCAGTAGTATGCAGACTAGCGGGAGTTCCGGGGAGCTGTTTTTT
TRBD2	.	TRBJ2-3	TRBV7-7	CASSLTAGDPDTQYF	TGTGCCAGCAGCTTAACAGCGGGAGATCCAGATACGCAGTATTTT
TRBD1	few	TRBJ1-1	TRBV7-9	CASSLYGQGNTEAFF	TGTGCCAGCAGCTTGTATGGACAGGGCAACACTGAAGCTTTCTTT
TRBD2	few	TRBJ2-3	TRBV15	CATSRGAGGNTDTQYF	TGTGCCACCAGCAGAGGAGCGGGAGGGAACACAGATACGCAGTATTTT
TRBD2	.	TRBJ2-5	TRBV5-6	CASSSGLAGETQYF	TGTGCCAGCAGCTCTGGACTAGCCGGGGAGACCCAGTACTTC
.	few	TRBJ1-2	TRBV2	CASSVLPTGGIGYTF	TGTGCCAGCAGTGTTCTACCGACGGGGGGCATCGGCTACACCTTC
TRBD2	.	TRBJ2-5	TRBV5-4	CASSLGGLAFQETQYF	TGTGCCAGCAGCTTGGGGGGACTAGCGTTCCAAGAGACCCAGTACTTC
TRBD1	.	TRBJ1-2	TRBV27	CASSRQGQESSF	TGTGCCAGCAGCCGGCAAGGACAGGAGTCCTCCTTC
TRBD1	.	TRBJ2-6	TRBV7-9	CASTISRGLYSGANVLTF	TGTGCCAGCACCATTAGCAGGGGGCTCTACTCTGGGGCCAACGTCCTGACTTTC
.	.	TRBJ2-3	TRBV7-9	CASSQRNTDTQYF	TGTGCCAGCAGCCAGAGGAACACAGATACGCAGTATTTT
.	.	TRBJ2-5	TRBV30	CAWSVTQGPGETQYF	TGTGCCTGGAGTGTAACACAGGGCCCTGGGGAGACCCAGTACTTC
TRBD2	few	TRBJ2-2	TRBV7-9	CASSMKGLAANTGELFF	TGTGCCAGCAGCATGAAAGGACTAGCGGCGAACACCGGGGAGCTGTTTTTT
TRBD2	.	TRBJ2-2	TRBV5-6	CASSPVSGTSETGELFF	TGTGCCAGCAGCCCTGTCTCCGGGACTAGCGAGACCGGGGAGCTGTTTTTT
TRBD1	.	TRBJ2-3	TRBV9	CASSARGIRGTDTQYF	TGTGCCAGCAGCGCCAGGGGGATTAGGGGCACAGATACGCAGTATTTT
TRBD2	.	TRBJ2-1	TRBV7-2	CASSWGTSGSSKQFF	TGTGCCAGCAGCTGGGGGACTAGCGGGAGTTCCAAGCAGTTCTTC
.	few	TRBJ1-1	TRBV10-2	CASSEPGLKNTEAFF	TGCGCCAGCAGTGAGCCGGGACTCAAGAACACTGAAGCTTTCTTT
.	few	TRBJ1-1	TRBV11-3	CASSLRGGNTEAFF	TGTGCCAGCAGTTTACGAGGGGGGAACACTGAAGCTTTCTTT
TRBD2	few	TRBJ2-1	TRBV14	CASSQDWGPAGAYNEQFF	TGTGCCAGCAGCCAAGATTGGGGTCCAGCGGGAGCCTACAATGAGCAGTTCTTC
TRBD2	.	TRBJ2-7	TRBV27	CASWGGAYEQYF	TGTGCCAGTTGGGGGGGAGCCTACGAGCAGTACTTC
TRBD1	.	TRBJ1-1	TRBV28	CASSSTGHTEAFF	TGTGCCAGCAGTTCGACAGGGCACACTGAAGCTTTCTTT
.	few	TRBJ1-1	TRBV29-1	CSVEFLTVEAFF	TGCAGCGTTGAATTCTTAACAGTTGAAGCTTTCTTT
TRBD1	.	TRBJ2-5	TRBV28	CASSSGTVKETQYF	TGTGCCAGCAGCTCCGGGACAGTAAAAGAGACCCAGTACTTC
TRBD1	few	TRBJ1-5	TRBV4-3	CASSQETGTGRFSNQPQHF	TGCGCCAGCAGCCAAGAAACCGGGACAGGGAGATTTAGCAATCAGCCCCAGCATTTT
TRBD1	few	TRBJ2-1	TRBV6-5	CASSRTGRRNNEQFF	TGTGCCAGCAGCCGGACAGGGAGAAGAAACAATGAGCAGTTCTTC
.	.	TRBJ1-4	TRBV25-1	CASSEPLGGFNEKLFF	TGTGCCAGCAGTGAACCCCTGGGGGGTTTTAATGAAAAACTGTTTTTT